This T cell receptor (beta chain) was obtained from a study of shared clonotypes between healthy human individuals (dated by TCRdb to the early 2020s). A note on the overall study: The cohort included three men and two women between 18 and 49 years of age. Blood TCR repertoires of 5 or 6 healthy adults were deeply sequenced to estimate repertoire size and the extent of clonotype sharing between individuals. To increase sequencing depth and limit assay-specific biases, different laboratories used diverse techniques to prepare libraries and sequence TCR repertoires. For each donor, CD4 naive and CD4 memory were each given three plates, CD8 naive was given two plates, and CD8 memory was given one plate. Between about 0.85 and 8.9 billion PBMCs per donor were obtained by leukapheresis.

Concerning this clone itself: Its antigen is not yet known. Base qualities were left out, and no much larger clone turns up one base away.

General study outcomes and caveats: Higher generation probabilities were observed for clonotypes shared by all four sorted-subset donors than for non-shared clonotypes. Naive subsets generally had larger estimated clonotype richness than memory subsets. Based on pairwise subsampling, the degree of clonotype sharing among donors was expected to be affected by sequencing depth. Approximately 5% of naive CD4, more than 3% of naive CD8, around 2.3% of memory CD4, and about 0.4% of memory CD8 clonotypes were shared across several donors. Only blood was sampled, and tissue TCR repertoires likely differ from those in blood. The genetic and exposure-history diversity represented was limited by the small number of donors. Even with the large sequencing depth, rarefaction of the sorted-subset datasets indicated that sequencing was incomplete.

CD8 naive samples were CD45RO-negative cells positively selected for CCR7, giving a CD45RA+CCR7+ population that excluded TemRA cells. Healthy HIV-negative adults with no recently reported acute infections or vaccinations were included as donors. Every donor was a Caucasian adult living in Nashville, Tennessee, USA. Blood was collected by leukapheresis, and PBMCs were isolated by Ficoll-Histopaque density gradient centrifugation and then cryopreserved in liquid nitrogen vapor phase. Analytical flow cytometry was used to check the purity and quantity of every magnetically sorted T cell population. From each sorted fraction, genomic DNA was isolated and quantified by UV absorbance on a Nanodrop 2000c. Using the deep immunoSEQ assay, TCR CDR3 regions were amplified from genomic DNA by multiplex PCR. Extracted genomic DNA from each cell subset was spread evenly across all wells of several immunoSEQ 96-well plates, with each plate serving as a replicate. For sorted subsets, each replicate PCR was loaded with approximately 190 ng genomic DNA, equivalent to 25,000 to 30,000 T cell genomes. Purified libraries were measured with a Qubit 3.0 fluorometer, size-checked on a Bioanalyzer 2100, and measured again with the KAPA Library Quantification kit. Every immunoSEQ 96-well plate was sequenced on a separate single-read 150-cycle Illumina NextSeq 550 flow cell. Processing in the source paper ran as follows. Because the immunoSEQ output included only junctional sequences and no quality scores, the filtering could not be the same as the filtering used for full-length reads. Sequences were annotated with PyIR, a Python wrapper for IgBLAST v1.9, using IMGT germline references to assign V/J genes and CDR3. Reads were filtered out if the reads had weak V/J assignments (E-value above 1e-6), no CDR3, stop codons, out-of-frame junctions, or ambiguous translated residues. V3J clonotypes were defined as sequences sharing an identical inferred V gene, J gene, and CDR3 amino acid sequence. Percentage overlap between repertoires was calculated by dividing the number of shared unique clonotypes by the size of the smaller repertoire. Three approaches were used to assess repertoire richness: RTK rarefaction, the Chao1 estimator, and Recon v2.1 estimates of unobserved clonotypes. Generation probabilities for all TCRbeta clonotypes obtained by the gDNA method from a handful of donors were computed using OLGA. TCRdb limited this immuneACCESS table to in-frame rearrangements with V and J called. A share of clones is missing; checked studies link under half to unresolved V genes, and the rest is unexplained. V, J and clone size were drawn from that table, and D and trimming were deduced from the DNA. Counted in this sample were more than 550,000 clones; 92% of them appeared once. The top ten constitute about a quarter of the sample.

The sequence was collected from a man younger than 40 in good health. Sequenced material: naive CD8+ T cells sorted from blood. The intended sense of this specimen's cell subset or site label: CD45RA+CCR7+.

The CDR3 is CASSLKTGWPYNEQFF. The nucleotide sequence reads TGTGCCAGCAGCTTAAAAACAGGGTGGCCCTACAATGAGCAGTTCTTC. The chain is assembled from TRBV7-9 and TRBJ2-1, with a weak D call of TRBD1 (6 bases match). Trimming takes 2 bases from V and 2 bases from J, and the germline ends sit 13 bases apart. CDR1 SEHNR and CDR2 FQNEAQ were looked up in the germline V gene (reference sequence). The CDR3 numbers 16 residues from cysteine through phenylalanine. CDR3 DNA only is kept here, 48 bases in frame from base 1.